One sample yielded the 29 T cell receptor beta chains listed below, sequenced in a study of blood T cell repertoires in COVID-19. Method: immunoSEQ multiplex PCR; TCRdb's copy keeps in-frame clones and lacks some. The sample shows around 430,000 clones, more than 70% of them seen only once. The sequenced sample was peripheral blood. The receptors originated from a woman aged 50 to 65 with COVID-19, enrolled during active disease.

This clone was recorded a few times. V and J are TRBV27 and TRBJ1-1, with 7 bases that match TRBD1. Unmatched junction bases numbered 12, after V lost 8 bases and J lost 9 bases. This CDR3 comprises 13 residues. The germline V gene encodes CDR1 MNHEY and CDR2 SMNVEV (reference sequence). The CDR3 sequence is CASHPTGDSQAFF. The CDR3 DNA reads TGTGCCAGCCACCCCACGGGGGACAGCCAAGCTTTCTTT.

V and J are TRBV5-1 and TRBJ1-1, with no clear D. V was pared by 5 bases and J by 7 bases, with 12 bases between. Germline V gene data show CDR1 as SGHRS and CDR2 as YFSETQ. The CDR3 extends over 12 amino acids. The CDR3 sequence is CASRPNSFEAFF. DNA of the CDR3: TGCGCCAGCAGGCCGAACTCCTTTGAAGCTTTCTTT.

This chain links TRBV19 with TRBJ2-3; D unclear. Germline V gives CDR1 LNHDA, CDR2 SQIVND (reference sequence). V lost 5 bases, J lost 2 bases, and 11 bases lay in between. The CDR3 is made up of 14 amino acids. CDR3 loop: CASSFTENTDTQYF. The CDR3 bases are TGTGCCAGTAGTTTCACAGAGAACACAGATACGCAGTATTTT.

The rearrangement links TRBV5-1 to TRBJ2-3; D might be TRBD1 (5 bases). The CDR3 consists of 15 residues. V lost 4 bases to trimming and J lost 3 bases, with 15 bases between them. Germline assignment: CDR1 SGHRS and CDR2 YFSETQ. The CDR3 protein is CASSPQGPWTDTQYF. The DNA for the CDR3 is TGCGCCAGCAGCCCCCAGGGCCCGTGGACAGATACGCAGTATTTT.

This clone was seen a few times. This chain links TRBV6-6 with TRBJ1-5, with D perhaps matching TRBD1 (5 bases). Trimming stripped 10 bases from V and 2 bases from J, with 18 bases between. The germline V gene has CDR1 MNHNY and CDR2 SVGAGI (reference sequence). The CDR3 spans 15 residues. In nucleotides, the CDR3 is TGTGCCACCCGACTGGGATCGGGGGGCAATCAGCCCCAGCATTTT. This gives the protein CATRLGSGGNQPQHF.

This clone was counted a few times. The chain joins TRBV5-5 to TRBJ2-3, with TRBD1 as a possible D gene (5 bases). The CDR3 covers 16 residues. Deletions cut 1 base from V and 3 bases from J, with 15 bases between. Germline V CDR1 and CDR2: SGHKS, YYEKEE (reference sequence). CDR3 residues: CASSLNGRVGTDTQYF. CDR3 DNA sequence: TGTGCCAGCAGCTTGAACGGCAGGGTAGGGACAGATACGCAGTATTTT.

The chain joins TRBV7-9 to TRBJ2-5; no definite D call. V was shortened by 5 bases and J by 1 base, with 17 bases between the two germline ends. Germline V gene lookup returns CDR1 SEHNR and CDR2 FQNEAQ (reference sequence). This CDR3 comprises 16 residues. The CDR3 DNA reads as TGTGCCAGCAGCCAGCGCTACCGGGTCCTCCAAGAGACCCAGTACTTC. Encoded protein: CASSQRYRVLQETQYF.

V and J are TRBV2 and TRBJ1-4, with unresolved D. The CDR3 length is 13 residues. Germline CDR1 and CDR2: SNHLY and FYNNEI. V lost 0 bases and J 10 bases, leaving 9 bases between the germline ends. Written as DNA, the CDR3 is TGTGCCAGCAGTGAAGCGGCCGGGTTAAAACTGTTTTTT. Translation: CASSEAAGLKLFF.

The chain combines TRBV9 with TRBJ2-6; the D is unclear. Germline V lookup: CDR1 SGDLS, CDR2 YYNGEE. V was shortened by 3 bases and J by 4 bases, with 11 bases between the two germline ends. The CDR3 totals 15 residues. In DNA, the CDR3 is TGTGCCAGCAGCGCCCCCAAGACAGGGGCCAACGTCCTGACTTTC. It specifies CASSAPKTGANVLTF.

There are a few counts of this clone. The J gene is TRBJ1-5, the V gene TRBV2, with TRBD1 identical over 9 bases. Per the germline V gene, CDR1 is SNHLY and CDR2 is FYNNEI. This CDR3 comprises 13 residues. After removal of 10 bases from V and 5 bases from J, the junction contained 6 bases not matched to a gene. In DNA, the CDR3 is TGTGCCAACTCGGGACAGGGAGATCAGCCCCAGCATTTT. This sequence encodes CANSGQGDQPQHF.

This chain connects TRBV2 to TRBJ2-7, with D perhaps matching TRBD2 (6 bases). The CDR3 is made up of 14 amino acids. With 8 bases removed from V and 1 base from J, the gap between germline ends came to 15 bases. Germline-derived CDR1 and CDR2 are SNHLY and FYNNEI. This CDR3 is CASVYRGGSYEQYF. The DNA of the CDR3 is TGTGCCAGCGTGTATAGGGGAGGTTCCTACGAGCAGTACTTC.

The chain couples TRBV24-1 to TRBJ1-4; 7 nucleotides agree with TRBD1. The CDR3 contains 16 residues. The V segment lost 0 bases and the J segment 8 bases; nucleotides outside the gene matches: 8. Per the germline V gene, CDR1 is KGHDR and CDR2 is SFDVKD. CDR3 sequence (DNA): TGTGCCACCAGTGATTTGGGGACAGAAAATGTCGAAAAACTGTTTTTT. This sequence encodes CATSDLGTENVEKLFF.

The chain's CDR3 is CASSAGRTSGYNEQFF. CDR3 bases: TGTGCCAGCAGCGCGGGCCGGACTAGCGGATACAATGAGCAGTTCTTC. The chain employs TRBV5-6 and TRBJ2-1, with TRBD2 identical over 10 bases. Germline V gene sequence: CDR1 SGHDT, CDR2 YYEEEE. Trimming at V came to 4 bases and at J to 4 bases, leaving 8 bases not matched to a gene. The CDR3 extends over 16 amino acids.

The V call is TRBV27, the J call TRBJ1-2; 9 bases line up with TRBD1. The J segment lost 8 bases and the V segment lost 3 bases, leaving 10 bases of the junction unmatched. The CDR3 is 15 residues long. Germline V lookup: CDR1 MNHEY, CDR2 SMNVEV (reference sequence). The CDR3 reads CASSFTGTGSKGYTF. CDR3 DNA sequence: TGTGCCAGCAGTTTCACCGGGACAGGGTCGAAGGGCTACACCTTC.

In this sample, this clone turned up a few times. The chain couples TRBV18 to TRBJ2-7; D possibly corresponds to TRBD2 (5 bases). The germline V gene encodes CDR1 KGHSH and CDR2 LQKENI. The V and J ends lost 2 bases and 5 bases respectively, with 13 bases between them. The CDR3 loop spans 14 amino acids. The CDR3 spells CASSPGLPSDEQYF. In nucleotides, the CDR3 is TGTGCCAGCTCACCAGGACTCCCAAGCGACGAGCAGTACTTC.

V gene TRBV9 combines with J gene TRBJ2-7; 7 bases match TRBD2. After removal of 0 bases from V and 1 base from J, the junction contained 4 bases not matched to a gene. CDR1 and CDR2 from the germline V gene are SGDLS and YYNGEE. The CDR3 length is 15 residues. Here the CDR3 reads CASSVDGGSSYEQYF. The CDR3 nucleotides are TGTGCCAGCAGCGTAGACGGGGGGAGTTCCTACGAGCAGTACTTC.

This clone occurred a few times. The chain has TRBV6-5 and TRBJ1-6; D remains ambiguous. The CDR3 runs 15 residues. V was shortened by 8 bases and J by 7 bases, with 18 bases between the two germline ends. From germline, CDR1 is MNHEY and CDR2 SVGAGI. CDR3 sequence: CASLKSGYGNSPLHF. The CDR3 nucleotides are TGTGCCAGCTTGAAGTCAGGTTATGGGAATTCACCCCTCCACTTT.

This sequence joins TRBV24-1 and TRBJ1-1; 11 bases line up with TRBD1. The CDR3 runs to 14 residues. Trimming cost V 3 bases and J 8 bases; bases outside gene matches: 4. CDR1 is KGHDR and CDR2 is SFDVKD in the germline V gene. The CDR3 here is CATSDLDRGLEAFF. CDR3 in DNA: TGTGCCACCAGTGATCTGGACAGGGGGCTAGAAGCTTTCTTT.

The V gene is TRBV11-2, the J gene TRBJ1-1; maybe TRBD1 (6 bases). Germline V gene data show CDR1 as SGHAT and CDR2 as FQNNGV. The CDR3 is made up of 17 amino acids. V lost 6 bases and J 3 bases, leaving 23 bases between the germline ends. This chain's CDR3 is CASSYRGGASRHTEAFF. The CDR3 coding sequence is TGTGCCAGCAGTTATCGTGGGGGGGCGTCCAGGCACACTGAAGCTTTCTTT.

This clone was seen just once. The V call is TRBV3-1 (or the pseudogene TRBV3-2), the J call TRBJ2-3, with 8 bases identical to TRBD1. The CDR3 totals 16 residues. In germline, CDR1 is LGHDT, CDR2 YNNKEL (reference sequence). Unmatched junction bases numbered 5, after V lost 1 base and J lost 2 bases. DNA of the CDR3: TGTGCCAGCAGCCAAGCGGGACAGGTTTACACAGATACGCAGTATTTT. Its translation is CASSQAGQVYTDTQYF.

This chain connects TRBV18 to TRBJ2-7; 9 positions agree with TRBD2. Germline CDR1 is KGHSH and CDR2 is LQKENI. The length of the CDR3 is 15 residues. Trimming cost V 2 bases and J 1 base; bases outside gene matches: 3. The CDR3 DNA reads TGTGCCAGCTCACCAGAGCGGGGGGATTCCTACGAGCAGTACTTC. Its protein is CASSPERGDSYEQYF. The full variable domain, completed using reference TRBV18 and TRBJ2-7, is NAGVMQNPRHLVRRRGQEARLRCSPMKGHSHVYWYRQLPEEGLKFMVYLQKENIIDESGMPKERFSAEFPKEGPSILRIQQVVRGDSAAYFCASSPERGDSYEQYFGPGTRLTVT.

This clone was seen only a few times. The chain carries TRBV14 and TRBJ2-7; 8 bases match TRBD1. The CDR3 is 14 residues long. The trim removed 3 bases at V and 9 bases at J, leaving 10 bases unmatched. The germline CDR1 and CDR2 sequences are SGHDN and FVKESK. The CDR3 nucleotides read TGTGCCAGCAGCCAGATGCGGACAGGGAGTGTGCAGTACTTC. Encoded protein: CASSQMRTGSVQYF.

This chain links TRBV30 with TRBJ2-7, with a tentative D call TRBD1 (7 bases). V was pared by 2 bases and J by 4 bases, with 15 bases between. Germline V gene sequence: CDR1 GTSNPN, CDR2 SVGIG (reference sequence). This CDR3 contains 14 residues. CDR3: CAWSPPPGGYEQYF. The CDR3 DNA follows: TGTGCCTGGAGTCCCCCCCCAGGGGGGTACGAGCAGTACTTC. The variable domain in full, with the rest retrieved from reference TRBV30 and TRBJ2-7, is SQTIHQWPATLVQPVGSPLSLECTVEGTSNPNLYWYRQAAGRGLQLLFYSVGIGQISSEVPQNLSASRPQDRQFILSSKKLLLSDSGFYLCAWSPPPGGYEQYFGPGTRLTVT.

This rearrangement joins TRBV9 to TRBJ2-2; D is unclear. The V end was cut by 0 bases, the J end by 6 bases, with 6 bases between. Germline values: CDR1 SGDLS, CDR2 YYNGEE. CDR3 size: 13 residues. This chain's CDR3 is CASSVGTAGELFF. The CDR3 DNA reads as TGTGCCAGCAGCGTAGGAACGGCCGGGGAGCTGTTTTTT.

This clone came up once. The chain has TRBV21-1 and TRBJ2-3; the table's D call of TRBD1 was not tested on the DNA. TRBV21-1 is reported as a pseudogene. This CDR3 spans 18 amino acids. The CDR3 is CASTSYVSGKISTDTQYF. CDR3 DNA sequence: TGTGCCAGCACCTCTTATGTTTCAGGGAAAATTTCAACAGATACGCAGTATTTT.

V and J are TRBV28 and TRBJ1-3; possibly TRBD1 for D (5 bases). Germline lookup yields CDR1 MDHEN and CDR2 SYDVKM. Trimming shortened V by 6 bases and J by 0 bases, and 12 bases separated the two germline ends. CDR3 length equals 15 residues. CDR3: CASRQSGGSGNTIYF. The CDR3 region has the DNA TGTGCCAGCAGACAAAGCGGGGGCTCTGGAAACACCATATATTTT. Based on the CDR3 plus reference TRBV28 and TRBJ1-3, the full variable domain is DVKVTQSSRYLVKRTGEKVFLECVQDMDHENMFWYRQDPGLGLRLIYFSYDVKMKEKGDIPEGYSVSREKKERFSLILESASTNQTSMYLCASRQSGGSGNTIYFGEGSWLTVV.

This clone was seen just once. The chain recombines TRBV7-2 with TRBJ2-3; 11 bases map to TRBD2. CDR1 is SGHTA and CDR2 is FQGNSA in the germline V gene. J gave up 4 bases and V 6 bases, and 9 bases lay outside the gene matches. The CDR3 is made up of 16 amino acids. The CDR3 loop is CASSSRVAGGADTQYF. The CDR3 DNA follows: TGTGCCAGCAGTTCACGGGTAGCGGGGGGGGCAGATACGCAGTATTTT.

V is TRBV9 and J is TRBJ2-7; 8 bases fit TRBD1. Germline loops: CDR1 SGDLS, CDR2 YYNGEE. The CDR3 extends over 14 amino acids. V shed 0 bases and J 5 bases; nucleotides not matched to a gene: 4. Here the CDR3 reads CASSVGGQGDEQYF. The CDR3 DNA follows: TGTGCCAGCAGCGTAGGAGGACAGGGCGACGAGCAGTACTTC.

The gene calls are TRBV2 and TRBJ1-1; no reliable D call. The V end lost 4 bases, the J end lost 6 bases, and 12 bases lay between the germline ends. The CDR3 sequence is 13 residues long. The V gene's germline CDR1 is SNHLY and CDR2 FYNNEI. The CDR3 loop reads CASSVTVSPEAFF. CDR3 DNA: TGTGCCAGCAGTGTTACAGTCAGCCCTGAAGCTTTCTTT.